This T cell receptor (beta chain) was documented in a study of blood T cell repertoires in COVID-19 (dated by TCRdb to between 2020 and 2021). With respect to the entire study: Recovered participants in ImmuneRACE Cohort 3 were defined as having two consecutive negative NP/OP PCR tests, clearance from a healthcare professional, or resolution of symptoms. The repertoires were made available in a free public database intended to serve as a resource for research on the immune response to SARS-CoV-2. HLA class I and class II types, where available, came from metadata supplied by the sample provider rather than from assay-based typing. A de-identified subject ID, COVID-19 status, age in years and sex were almost always included in the sample metadata. The samples were drawn from the first 160 participants of the ongoing ImmuneRACE study and from about 1,200 subjects provided by 6 global collaborators. Subjects who had been exposed to COVID-19, were actively infected with it, or had recovered from it provided the deeply sampled blood TCRbeta repertoires that made up the dataset. The material from the prospective study consisted of cDNA or gDNA derived from T cells, B-cell-depleted T cells, or PBMCs. Samples covering the acute and convalescent phases of COVID-19 were provided by collaborators in the United States, Italy and Spain. Results and caveats for the whole study, not just this receptor: How much clinical and demographic metadata was included differed by source and by participant, and the metadata was provided uncurated.

Notes on this clone: Its recognized antigen is unknown. Base qualities are not recorded, but no much larger clone differs from it by a single base.

Participants in the prospective study were enrolled through a virtual design, were aged roughly 18 to 100 years, and lived in approximately 25 United States geographic areas. In the prospective study, participants were assigned to cohorts based on the clinical history participants reported in a screening survey and a study questionnaire. Mobile phlebotomists in the prospective study collected whole blood, serum and a nasopharyngeal or oropharyngeal swab from every participant. Prospective study participants could optionally give additional blood draws and questionnaires over an approximately two-month period. Blood samples from the prospective study were shipped frozen or at room temperature prior to DNA extraction. The CDR3 goes from the cysteine to the phenylalanine over 14 residues. Of all the DNA, just the CDR3 is kept, 42 bases in frame from base 1. V is pruned by 7 bases and J by 4 bases, leaving 8 bases of the junction without a gene match. Sequences SGHRS (CDR1) and YFSETQ (CDR2) are obtained from the germline V gene.

TCRbeta CDR3 regions were amplified from genomic DNA by means of the immunoSEQ Assay, a bias-controlled multiplex PCR. As for the authors' bioinformatics: Within the assay, amplification of reference gene primers was used to estimate how many nucleated cells each sample contained. To quantify the absolute abundance of each unique TCRbeta CDR3 rearrangement, sequence reads were collapsed and filtered. For each sample, productive Simpson clonality was calculated by taking the square root of Simpson's diversity index across productive rearrangements. TCRdb mirrors the immuneACCESS table, restricted to in-frame sequences. Some clones are absent from its copies; in checked studies, under half trace to an unresolved V gene, and the reason for the others is unknown. That table is the source of V, J and clone size, and D and trimming were worked out from the DNA. This sample is represented by roughly 340,000 clones; around 87% of them were singletons. Jointly, the top ten make up roughly 1.9% of the sample.

The chain is made from TRBV5-1 and TRBJ2-5, and TRBD1 matches 9 of the central bases. The clonotype comes from a man aged 35-49 years in a cohort exposed to, infected with or recovered from COVID-19 (not recorded which). Sequencing used PBMCs or T cells enriched from blood (not recorded which). The encoded CDR3 is CASRQTTGGETQYF. Here is the DNA: TGCGCCAGCCGACAAACGACAGGGGGAGAGACCCAGTACTTC. The full variable domain, with segments outside the CDR3 supplied by the reference TRBV5-1 and TRBJ2-5 proteins, appears as KAGVTQTPRYLIKTRGQQVTLSCSPISGHRSVSWYQQTPGQGLQFLFEYFSETQRNKGNFPGRFSGRQFSNSRSEMNVSTLELGDSALYLCASRQTTGGETQYFGPGTRLLVL.